The following is a T cell receptor beta chain sequence with its context. Germline V gene data show CDR1 as SGHTA and CDR2 as FQGNSA. After removal of 4 bases from V and 0 bases from J, the junction contained 4 bases not matched to a gene. The CDR3 contains 16 residues. TCRdb analysed the 5' RACE reads with MiXCR anew, one entry per CDR3 protein. The data show some 40,000 distinct CDR3 sequences, 10% to 15% seen once. The data derive from a study of early T cells in non-severe SARS-CoV-2 infection. The chain recombines TRBV7-2 with TRBJ2-2, with 8 positions matching TRBD1. The specimen sequenced was whole blood. This clonotype originated in an adult who was a healthcare worker with PCR-confirmed SARS-CoV-2 infection or an uninfected control (not recorded which). CDR3 residues: CASSSGTGANTGELFF. DNA for the CDR3: TGTGCCAGCAGCTCGGGGACAGGCGCGAACACCGGGGAGCTGTTTTTT.